This note documents a single TCR beta chain sequence. No antigen is known for it. No quality values exist for individual bases; no much larger clone is one base distant. This sample was included in a study of shared clonotypes between healthy human individuals (TCRdb year 2020). With respect to the entire study: The cohort comprised two women and a few men aged 18 to 49 years. For each donor, CD4 naive and CD4 memory were each given three plates, CD8 naive was given two plates, and CD8 memory was given one plate. Blood TCR repertoires of 5 or 6 healthy adults were deeply sequenced to estimate repertoire size and the extent of clonotype sharing between individuals. Libraries were prepared and TCR repertoires were sequenced by different laboratories using diverse techniques, in order to increase sequencing depth and limit assay-specific biases. Leukapheresis yielded between about 0.9 and 9 billion PBMCs per donor. Beyond this particular receptor, the publication reports: Even with the large sequencing depth, rarefaction of the sorted-subset datasets indicated that sequencing was incomplete. Naive subsets generally had larger estimated clonotype richness than memory subsets. Clonotypes shared by all four sorted-subset donors showed higher generation probabilities than non-shared clonotypes. The genetic and exposure-history diversity represented was limited by the small number of donors. Sampling was restricted to blood, and TCR repertoires in tissue are likely to differ from TCR repertoires in blood. Pairwise subsampling led to the expectation that sequencing depth would affect the degree of clonotype sharing among donors. When several donors were compared, the shared fraction of clonotypes was roughly 4.8% for naive CD4, approximately 3.3% for naive CD8, 2% to 2.5% for memory CD4, and about 0.36% for memory CD8.

The donors were healthy, HIV-negative adults who had no recently reported acute infections or vaccinations. All donors were Caucasian adults living in Nashville, Tennessee, USA. CD4+ T cells were enriched through magnetic negative selection, after which naive cells were positively selected on CD45RA and the remaining negative fraction served as the memory subset. Blood was collected by leukapheresis, and PBMCs were isolated by Ficoll-Histopaque density gradient centrifugation and then cryopreserved in liquid nitrogen vapor phase. Analytical flow cytometry was used to check the purity and quantity of every magnetically sorted T cell population. From each sorted fraction, genomic DNA was isolated and quantified by UV absorbance on a Nanodrop 2000c. Using the deep immunoSEQ assay, TCR CDR3 regions were amplified from genomic DNA by multiplex PCR. For each cell subset, the extracted genomic DNA was distributed evenly across all wells of several immunoSEQ 96-well plates, and each plate served as one replicate. For sorted subsets, about 210 ng of genomic DNA, equivalent to 25,000 to 35,000 T cell genomes, went into each replicate PCR. The purified libraries were quantified using a Qubit 3.0 fluorometer, sized with a Bioanalyzer 2100, and then quantified again using the KAPA Library Quantification kit. A separate single-read 150-cycle Illumina NextSeq 550 flow cell was used to sequence each immunoSEQ 96-well plate. The original pipeline was this. Because only junctional sequences without quality scores were contained in the immunoSEQ output, filtering matching that applied to full-length reads could not be performed. Sequences were annotated with PyIR, a Python wrapper for IgBLAST v1.9, and V/J genes and CDR3 were assigned using IMGT germline references. Any read was removed if the V/J assignment was weak (E-value above 1e-6), the CDR3 was missing, or the read contained stop codons, out-of-frame junctions, or ambiguous translated residues. V3J clonotypes were defined by identical inferred V gene, J gene, and CDR3 amino acid sequence. Percentage overlap between repertoires was calculated by dividing the number of shared unique clonotypes by the size of the smaller repertoire. Repertoire richness was assessed with RTK rarefaction, the Chao1 estimator, and Recon v2.1 estimates of unobserved clonotypes. OLGA was used to compute generation probabilities for all TCRbeta clonotypes that the gDNA method yielded from a handful of donors. TCRdb stores this immuneACCESS table with in-frame sequences only. Part of the clones is absent; in the studies checked, under half of the shortfall reflects unresolved V genes, and no reason is known for the rest. Clonal size and the V and J genes are those of that table, whereas D and trimming came from the DNA. For this sample there are more than 1.2 million clones; around 98.5% appear just once. The biggest ten clones account for around 0.33% of the sample.

The sequencing input was naive CD4+ T cells sorted from blood. The cell subset or site label, as the study defines it: CD45RA+ positively selected. The TCR was taken from a man aged 25 to 40 in good health.

The CDR3 sequence is CASASVSGANVLTF. DNA sequence: TGTGCCAGCGCAAGTGTCTCTGGGGCCAACGTCCTGACTTTC. The chain employs TRBV2 and TRBJ2-6; the D gene is not confidently resolved. The V and J ends are trimmed by 8 bases and 0 bases, leaving 8 bases between them. The cysteine opens and the phenylalanine closes a CDR3 of 14 amino acids. The entry retains the CDR3 DNA only, 42 bases that are in frame from base 1. The CDR1 and CDR2 encoded by the germline V gene are SNHLY and FYNNEI.